This T cell receptor beta chain stems from a study of blood T cell repertoires in COVID-19. Study background: Some COVID-19 samples were acute and others convalescent; all came from the United States, Italy and Spain. The cDNA or gDNA used as material had been derived from T cells, B-cell-depleted T cells, or PBMCs.

The repertoire was sequenced with immunoSEQ multiplex PCR; TCRdb's copy has only in-frame clones and lacks some. The table lists over 45,000 clones, over 75% of them singletons. Germline CDR1 is SGHRS and CDR2 is YFSETQ. This CDR3 is 18 amino acids long. Losses at the gene ends were 4 bases for V and 4 bases for J; bases not matched to a gene: 17. The gene calls are TRBV5-1 and TRBJ1-1; TRBD1 agrees at 9 bases. The TCR originated in a man in his sixties with acute or convalescent COVID-19. Specimen: peripheral blood. The CDR3 bases are TGCGCCAGCAGCACCCGGACAGGGGAGCTCCTAAGGGTCACTGAAGCTTTCTTT. Encoded protein: CASSTRTGELLRVTEAFF.